This T cell receptor beta chain derives from a study of blood T cell repertoires in COVID-19 (dated by TCRdb to the early 2020s). Regarding the complete study: Collaborator samples came from the United States, Italy and Spain and covered acute and convalescent phases of COVID-19. The prospective study material was composed of cDNA or gDNA derived from T cells, B-cell-depleted T cells, or PBMCs. The dataset comprised deeply sampled blood TCRbeta repertoires from subjects exposed to, actively infected with, or recovered from COVID-19. The repertoires were made available in a free public database intended to serve as a resource for research on the immune response to SARS-CoV-2. Samples came from the ongoing ImmuneRACE study (first 160 participants) plus 1,254 subjects from 6 global collaborators. The sample metadata nearly always contained a de-identified subject ID, COVID-19 status, age in years and sex. Where available, HLA class I and class II types were obtained from metadata supplied by the sample provider rather than from assay-based typing.

The immunoSEQ Assay, a bias-controlled multiplex PCR, was used to amplify TCRbeta CDR3 regions from genomic DNA. The authors processed their data as follows. The number of nucleated cells in each sample was estimated by amplification of reference gene primers within the assay. Sequence reads were collapsed and filtered to measure the absolute abundance of every unique TCRbeta CDR3 rearrangement. For each sample, productive Simpson clonality was calculated as the square root of Simpson's diversity index across productive rearrangements. Not all clones reach the TCRdb copy of this immuneACCESS table, which keeps in-frame sequences only. Checked studies attribute under half of the gap to unresolved V genes and leave the rest unexplained. V and J calls and clone size are as listed in that table; D and trimming were resolved from the DNA. This sample lists roughly 150,000 clones; roughly 77% were detected once. The ten largest clones represent roughly a tenth of the sample.

To note about this clone: Its antigen is unknown. Base-call qualities are not available, and no considerably larger clone is one nucleotide away.

Each collaborating institution followed its own protocols to collect whole blood in K2EDTA tubes. For TCRbeta analysis, collaborators shipped samples as frozen whole blood, isolated PBMCs, or DNA extracted from either of those sample types. CDR1 and CDR2 are read off the germline V gene as SGHRS and YFSETQ. The CDR3, cysteine through phenylalanine, is 16 amino acids long. Of all the DNA, just the CDR3 is kept, 48 bases in frame from base 1. V trim: 6 bases; J trim: 5 bases; unmatched bases: 16. The research as a whole found: Clinical and demographic metadata were provided uncurated, with the amount varying by source and participant.

Input material: peripheral blood. The V and J segments used are TRBV5-1 and TRBJ2-5; 7 middle bases align to TRBD2. This TCR was recovered from a human donor in a cohort sampled during active COVID-19. The DNA sequence is TGCGCCAGCACTCCAGGCGGGAGAGGTCAATACGAGACCCAGTACTTC. Its translation is CASTPGGRGQYETQYF.